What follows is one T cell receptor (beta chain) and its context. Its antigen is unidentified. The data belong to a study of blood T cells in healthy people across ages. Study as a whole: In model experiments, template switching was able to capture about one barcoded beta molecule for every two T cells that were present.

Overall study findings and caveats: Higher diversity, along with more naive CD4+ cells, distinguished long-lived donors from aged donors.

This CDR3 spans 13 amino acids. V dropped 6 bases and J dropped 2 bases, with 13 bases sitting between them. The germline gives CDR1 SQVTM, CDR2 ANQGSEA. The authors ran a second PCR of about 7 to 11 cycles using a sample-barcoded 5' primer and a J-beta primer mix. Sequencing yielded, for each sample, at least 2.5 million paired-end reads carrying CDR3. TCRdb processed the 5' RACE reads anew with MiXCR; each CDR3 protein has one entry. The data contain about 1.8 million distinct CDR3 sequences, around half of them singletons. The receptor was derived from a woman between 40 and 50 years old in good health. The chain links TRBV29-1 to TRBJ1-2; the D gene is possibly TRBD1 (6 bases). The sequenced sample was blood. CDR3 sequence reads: CSVQGGLNYGYTF. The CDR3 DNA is TGCAGCGTACAGGGAGGATTAAACTATGGCTACACCTTC.